A single sample is the source of the 6 T cell receptor beta chains below, sequenced in a study of shared clonotypes between healthy human individuals (dated by TCRdb to the early 2020s). To prepare the library, the immunoSEQ multiplex PCR assay was applied. What TCRdb holds here is the immuneACCESS table cut down to in-frame rearrangements. Part of the clones is not present; checked against another copy, under half of the missing clones reflect an unresolved V gene, and the others are unexplained. In this sample the table shows under 2,000,000 clones, around 96% of which occur a single time. Approximately 1% of the sample goes to the ten largest clones. CD8 naive samples were CD45RO-negative cells positively selected for CCR7, giving a CD45RA+CCR7+ population that excluded TemRA cells. The sample taken for sequencing was naive CD8+ T cells sorted from blood. This specimen's cell subset or site label, per the study, means: CD45RA+CCR7+. The receptors shown here come from a man between 18 and 29 years old in good health.

J is TRBJ2-1 and V is TRBV4-3; D perhaps matches TRBD1 (7 bases). The V end lost 0 bases, the J end lost 8 bases, and 17 bases lay between the germline ends. Per the germline V gene, CDR1 is LGHNA and CDR2 is YSLEER. This CDR3 has 16 amino acids. DNA of the CDR3: TGCGCCAGCAGCCAAGATTTCGGGGGACAGTCGGATGAGCAGTTCTTC. As protein: CASSQDFGGQSDEQFF.

The J gene is TRBJ1-1, the V gene TRBV19; D is undetermined. The CDR3 totals 17 residues. With 0 bases removed from V and 0 bases from J, the gap between germline ends came to 14 bases. Germline-derived CDR1 and CDR2 are LNHDA and SQIVND (reference sequence). CDR3 sequence: CASSIDPRKEMNTEAFF. Written as DNA, the CDR3 is TGTGCCAGTAGTATAGATCCAAGGAAGGAGATGAACACTGAAGCTTTCTTT.

The V and J genes are TRBV11-1 and TRBJ1-4; TRBD1 agrees at 7 bases. J lost 8 bases, V lost 4 bases, and 10 bases had no gene match. CDR3 size: 15 residues. Looked up from germline, CDR1 is SGHAT and CDR2 is FQDESV (reference sequence). This CDR3 is CASSSGTAQGEKLFF. CDR3 nucleotides: TGTGCCAGCAGCTCGGGGACAGCCCAGGGGGAAAAACTGTTTTTT.

The CDR3 region is CASSVGTSGRVGNIQYF. DNA for the CDR3: TGTGCCAGCAGCGTAGGAACTAGCGGGAGAGTTGGAAACATTCAGTACTTC. The rearrangement links TRBV9 to TRBJ2-4, with 11 bases identical to TRBD2. Germline loops: CDR1 SGDLS, CDR2 YYNGEE. The trim removed 0 bases at V and 6 bases at J, leaving 8 bases unmatched. The CDR3 is made up of 17 amino acids.

The chain is built from TRBV2 and TRBJ2-3, with D perhaps given as TRBD1 or TRBD2 (5 bases each). Germline CDR1 is SNHLY and CDR2 is FYNNEI. This CDR3 contains 13 residues. The V end was cut by 5 bases, the J end by 2 bases, with 8 bases between. The CDR3 DNA sequence: TGTGCCAGCAGTCTGGGGGTCACAGATACGCAGTATTTT. It codes for CASSLGVTDTQYF.

V gene TRBV7-9 combines with J gene TRBJ2-6; 7 bases match TRBD2. CDR3 size: 18 residues. CDR1 is SEHNR, CDR2 FQNEAQ, per germline (reference sequence). Unmatched junction bases numbered 6, after V lost 1 base and J lost 0 bases. Here the CDR3 reads CASSLVLAESSGANVLTF. The CDR3 bases are TGTGCCAGCAGCTTAGTGCTAGCGGAGAGCTCTGGGGCCAACGTCCTGACTTTC.